These 14 T cell receptor beta chains share one sample of origin, sequenced in a study of Ad26.COV2.S vaccination and SARS-CoV-2 variants. Sample treatment: 15 to 20 received Ad26.COV2.S at low or high dose, single or two shots; 5 received placebo; per-sample allocation not given. The samples date from day 63 after the first vaccine or placebo injection. Clones were sequenced by immunoSEQ multiplex PCR, and TCRdb holds only the in-frame ones, with some missing. The top ten hold under 4.5% of the sample, which has about 470,000 clones, roughly 88% seen once. The material was peripheral blood, obtained in a trial of Ad26.COV2.S vaccine versus placebo. The receptors stem from a person between 18 and 59 years old who received the Ad26.COV2.S COVID-19 vaccine or a placebo.

The chain has TRBV28 and TRBJ2-7; the D gene could be TRBD1 or TRBD2 (5 bases each). Germline loops: CDR1 MDHEN, CDR2 SYDVKM. The germline V and J ends were trimmed by 5 bases and 2 bases, with 13 bases remaining between them. The CDR3 is made up of 14 amino acids. In DNA form, the CDR3 reads TGTGCCAGCAGTATCGGACTGGGGGCCTACGAGCAGTACTTC. It specifies CASSIGLGAYEQYF.

V is TRBV11-2 and J is TRBJ2-7; D possibly corresponds to TRBD1 (5 bases). This CDR3 spans 14 amino acids. In germline, CDR1 is SGHAT, CDR2 FQNNGV. Trimming took off 3 bases at V and 0 bases at J, with 9 bases between the two ends. CDR3 in DNA: TGTGCCAGCAGCTTGGGGCAGAGCTCCTACGAGCAGTACTTC. Protein product: CASSLGQSSYEQYF.

The chain joins TRBV10-3 to TRBJ2-1; 7 positions match TRBD2. Unmatched junction bases numbered 5, after V lost 4 bases and J lost 2 bases. The CDR3 is made up of 15 amino acids. Germline CDR1 and CDR2: ENHRY and SYGVKD. CDR3 loop: CAISAASGPYNEQFF. The CDR3 DNA follows: TGTGCCATCAGTGCGGCTAGCGGACCCTACAATGAGCAGTTCTTC.

The V gene is TRBV28, the J gene TRBJ2-7; 7 bases line up with TRBD2. Germline V gene data show CDR1 as MDHEN and CDR2 as SYDVKM. V shed 3 bases, J shed 1 base, and the junction held 9 bases outside the gene matches. The length of the CDR3 is 16 residues. The CDR3 loop reads CASSFTGGSVSYEQYF. CDR3 nucleotides: TGTGCCAGCAGTTTCACGGGAGGATCAGTATCCTACGAGCAGTACTTC.

Concerning this clone: One end of the junction fails to match germline, which may point to a read error. The CDR3 DNA reads as TGTGCCAGCAGCCCGGGGGGAGGGAGGAATGAACAACTGTTTTTT. The encoded protein is CASSPGGGRNEQLFF. V and J are TRBV7-9 and TRBJ1-4; the D gene is possibly TRBD1 (5 bases). Germline values: CDR1 SEHNR, CDR2 FQNEAQ (reference sequence). The CDR3 has 15 amino acids. Combining the CDR3 with reference TRBV7-9 and TRBJ1-4 gives the whole variable domain DTGVSQNPRHKITKRGQNVTFRCDPISEHNRLYWYRQTLGQGPEFLTYFQNEAQLEKSRLLSDRFSAERPKGSFSTLEIQRTEQGDSAMYLCASSPGGGRNEQLFFGSGTQLSVL.

V and J are TRBV29-1 and TRBJ2-2; TRBD1 matches at 8 bases. The CDR3 runs to 14 residues. Germline V gene data show CDR1 as SQVTM and CDR2 as ANQGSEA. With V trimmed by 5 bases and J by 4 bases, 6 bases remained unmatched. CDR3: CSVMDRAVTGELFF. The CDR3 nucleotides read TGCAGCGTTATGGACAGGGCGGTCACCGGGGAGCTGTTTTTT.

A single count supports this clone. The chain combines TRBV30 with TRBJ2-3, with TRBD2 matching 8 bases. The V gene end was trimmed by 2 bases and the J gene end by 1 base; junction bases not matched to a gene: 8. Germline V CDR1 and CDR2: GTSNPN, SVGIG (reference sequence). This CDR3 has 16 amino acids. The CDR3 here is CAWSPLWREGTDTQYF. Here the CDR3 DNA reads TGTGCCTGGAGTCCGTTATGGCGGGAGGGCACAGATACGCAGTATTTT.

This clone was seen just once. The junction departs from the called germline gene at one end, perhaps through a read error. V and J are TRBV4-3 and TRBJ2-3; TRBD2 aligns across 14 bases. The germline CDR1 and CDR2 sequences are LGHNA and YSLEER. The CDR3 sequence is 13 residues long. CDR3 amino acids: CASSPGLAGAANF. In nucleotides, the CDR3 is TGCGCCAGCAGCCCGGGACTAGCGGGAGCGGCGAATTTT.

The gene calls are TRBV5-1 and TRBJ2-7; tentatively, D is TRBD2 (6 bases). V lost 5 bases, J lost 3 bases, and 9 bases lay in between. The CDR3 length is 12 residues. Germline V gene lookup returns CDR1 SGHRS and CDR2 YFSETQ. The CDR3 loop reads CASRASVYEQYF. CDR3 DNA sequence: TGCGCCAGCAGGGCTAGCGTCTACGAGCAGTACTTC.

The chain is built from TRBV5-1 and TRBJ2-3; no clear D. The CDR3 covers 14 residues. V shed 0 bases and J shed 2 bases, with 7 bases lying between them. The germline V gene has CDR1 SGHRS and CDR2 YFSETQ. The CDR3 loop is CASSLDVPTDTQYF. Written as DNA, the CDR3 is TGCGCCAGCAGCTTGGATGTACCCACAGATACGCAGTATTTT.

This sequence joins TRBV3-1 (or the pseudogene TRBV3-2) and TRBJ2-3; D is unresolved. There are 13 residues in the CDR3. The germline V gene encodes CDR1 LGHDT and CDR2 YNNKEL (reference sequence). V lost 1 base, J lost 6 bases, and 8 bases lay in between. CDR3 nucleotide sequence: TGTGCCAGCAGCCAAGGTAACGGGGATACGCAGTATTTT. As protein: CASSQGNGDTQYF.

The rearrangement joins TRBV29-1 to TRBJ2-7; D call uncertain. The V gene's germline CDR1 is SQVTM and CDR2 ANQGSEA. The V and J ends lost 0 bases and 6 bases respectively, with 9 bases between them. The CDR3 length is 12 residues. Written as DNA, the CDR3 is TGCAGCGTTGAAGAGATGGGGTCCGAGCAGTACTTC. Translated, it gives CSVEEMGSEQYF.

This chain joins TRBV18 and TRBJ2-3, with D possibly matching TRBD2 (6 bases). This CDR3 is 17 amino acids long. CDR1 and CDR2 from the germline V gene are KGHSH and LQKENI. V lost 3 bases, J lost 3 bases, and 19 bases lay in between. The chain's CDR3 is CASSPGLSGRLTDTQYF. The CDR3 nucleotides are TGTGCCAGCTCACCGGGACTTAGTGGGCGGCTGACAGATACGCAGTATTTT.

The gene calls are TRBV7-9 and TRBJ1-6; a weak D match, TRBD1 (6 bases). CDR1 SEHNR and CDR2 FQNEAQ come from the germline V gene (reference sequence). CDR3 length: 18 residues. V was pared by 7 bases and J by 0 bases, with 19 bases between. The DNA for the CDR3 is TGTGCCAGCACCTCCGGAGGGGGAGGAAGCTCCTATAATTCACCCCTCCACTTT. It codes for CASTSGGGGSSYNSPLHF. Using reference TRBV7-9 and TRBJ1-6 for the parts outside the CDR3, the full variable domain is DTGVSQNPRHKITKRGQNVTFRCDPISEHNRLYWYRQTLGQGPEFLTYFQNEAQLEKSRLLSDRFSAERPKGSFSTLEIQRTEQGDSAMYLCASTSGGGGSSYNSPLHFGNGTRLTVT.